Below, 26 T cell receptor beta chains from the same sample are listed, as sequenced in a study of T cells in Graves' hyperthyroidism and ophthalmopathy. RNA transcripts provided the source from which TCR beta CDR3 regions were amplified. The primer set for the first-round RT-PCR of the TCR CDR3 was HTBI. TCRdb re-derived calls from the multiplex PCR reads in MiXCR, one entry per CDR3 protein. The table records about 400,000 distinct CDR3 sequences, 14% to 15% of them present only once. Sequencing was performed on blood. The origin of the receptors is a young man with Graves' ophthalmopathy.

This clonotype was found many times. The chain combines TRBV5-1 with TRBJ2-7, with unresolved D. The CDR3 consists of 13 residues. Per the germline V gene, CDR1 is SGHRS and CDR2 is YFSETQ. V gave up 5 bases and J gave up 1 base, with 10 bases separating them. The CDR3 bases are TGCGCCAGCAGGAGGTCCAGTTCCTACGAGCAGTACTTC. Translating gives CASRRSSSYEQYF.

This clonotype has a handful of counts. The rearrangement links TRBV19 to TRBJ1-5; the D gene is possibly TRBD1 (5 bases). This CDR3 comprises 15 residues. Trimming stripped 5 bases from V and 6 bases from J, with 17 bases between. In germline, CDR1 is LNHDA, CDR2 SQIVND (reference sequence). CDR3 coding DNA: TGTGCCAGTAGTCCATACGGGGGGGTCCCTCAGCCCCAGCATTTT. Encoded protein: CASSPYGGVPQPQHF.

This clonotype has ten or more counts. The chain uses TRBV20-1 and TRBJ1-4; TRBD1 is a possible D gene (6 bases). This CDR3 contains 13 residues. The germline V and J ends were trimmed by 6 bases and 7 bases, with 15 bases remaining between them. CDR1 DFQATT and CDR2 SNEGSKA come from the germline V gene (reference sequence). CDR3 protein: CSAARGSGEKLFF. The CDR3 DNA reads as TGCAGTGCCGCCAGGGGTTCGGGTGAAAAACTGTTTTTT.

This clonotype was found many times. V gene TRBV12-3 or TRBV12-4 combines with J gene TRBJ1-5; D uncertain. The CDR3 has 16 amino acids. Between the trimmed V and J ends, which lost 7 bases and 2 bases, there was a span of 18 bases. The DNA of the CDR3 is TGTGCCAGCAATCTACGGGGTCCCGGTGGCAATCAGCCCCAGCATTTT. Amino acids: CASNLRGPGGNQPQHF.

This clonotype was recorded many times. The chain employs TRBV29-1 and TRBJ2-7; D is tentatively TRBD1 or TRBD2 (7 bases each). CDR1 SQVTM and CDR2 ANQGSEA come from the germline V gene. The CDR3 is made up of 13 amino acids. V was cut by 4 bases and J by 7 bases, with 17 bases left in between. For the CDR3, the DNA is TGCAGCGTTGGGCCAGGGGGGGGAACTGAGCAGTACTTC. Protein sequence: CSVGPGGGTEQYF.

Notes on this clonotype: This sequence may be a read error, since a much larger clone differs from it by one base. V usage is TRBV7-2 and J usage is TRBJ2-1; D perhaps matches TRBD2 (5 bases). This CDR3 has 14 residues. Germline V gene sequence: CDR1 SGHTA, CDR2 FQGNSA. The CDR3 region is CASSFPGSYDEQFF. The CDR3 DNA sequence: TGTGCCAGCAGCTTCCCGGGATCCTACGATGAGCAGTTCTTC.

The J gene is TRBJ2-7, the V gene TRBV7-9; 9 bases match TRBD1. Germline assignment: CDR1 SEHNR and CDR2 FQNEAQ (reference sequence). With 4 bases clipped from V and 5 bases from J, the junction kept 6 bases outside the gene matches. CDR3 size: 14 residues. The CDR3 DNA is TGTGCCAGCAGCTCTGGGACAGGGCTCAACGAGCAGTACTTC. Translation: CASSSGTGLNEQYF. Full variable domain (rest looked up from reference TRBV7-9 and TRBJ2-7): DTGVSQNPRHKITKRGQNVTFRCDPISEHNRLYWYRQTLGQGPEFLTYFQNEAQLEKSRLLSDRFSAERPKGSFSTLEIQRTEQGDSAMYLCASSSGTGLNEQYFGPGTRLTVT.

The sample holds many counts of this clonotype. The gene calls are TRBV20-1 and TRBJ1-1, with D unclear. The CDR3 length is 13 residues. Germline lookup yields CDR1 DFQATT and CDR2 SNEGSKA (reference sequence). Trimming pared 2 bases from V and 5 bases from J, leaving 12 bases between. CDR3 protein: CSARLLGRTEAFF. The CDR3 DNA sequence: TGCAGTGCTAGATTATTGGGGAGGACTGAAGCTTTCTTT.

This clonotype was seen only once. The V and J genes are TRBV7-9 and TRBJ1-5; the match to TRBD1 covers 12 bases. The CDR3 consists of 15 residues. Trimming took 4 bases from V and 10 from J; bases not matched to a gene: 8. Per the germline V gene, CDR1 is SEHNR and CDR2 is FQNEAQ (reference sequence). DNA of the CDR3: TGTGCCAGCAGCTCAGGGACAGGGGGCACGCGACCCCAGCATTTT. It yields the protein CASSSGTGGTRPQHF.

This clonotype was seen a few times. J is TRBJ2-2 and V is TRBV20-1, with D possibly being TRBD1 (5 bases). The germline CDR1 and CDR2 sequences are DFQATT and SNEGSKA (reference sequence). The CDR3 consists of 15 residues. V dropped 1 base and J dropped 4 bases, with 13 bases sitting between them. In DNA, the CDR3 is TGCAGTGCTAGAGGGCCAGGGCCCCCCACCGGGGAGCTGTTTTTT. Translated, it gives CSARGPGPPTGELFF.

This clonotype was detected only a few times. This chain connects TRBV9 to TRBJ2-4; D uncertain. From germline, CDR1 is SGDLS and CDR2 YYNGEE. The length of the CDR3 is 14 residues. The ends were cut back, 0 bases at V and 1 base at J, with 5 bases in the middle. CDR3 DNA: TGTGCCAGCAGCGTAGATCCGGCCAAAAACATTCAGTACTTC. Its translation: CASSVDPAKNIQYF.

Worth noting for this clonotype: No conserved phenylalanine or tryptophan ends this CDR3, so it is likely a read error. The chain carries TRBV6-9 and TRBJ1-2; D call uncertain. Germline V gene data show CDR1 as MNHGY and CDR2 as SVAAGI. The CDR3 sequence is 12 residues long. This CDR3 reads CASSDSNYGYTL. Here the CDR3 DNA reads TGCGCCAGCAGTGATAGTAACTATGGCTACACCCTC.

This clonotype was counted many times. The chain uses TRBV6-1 and TRBJ2-2; 16 bases are shared with TRBD2. This CDR3 is 18 amino acids long. V shed 4 bases and J 5 bases; nucleotides not matched to a gene: 7. From germline, CDR1 is MNHNS and CDR2 SASEGT. CDR3 sequence reads: CASSAGTSGRARTGELFF. CDR3 in DNA: TGTGCCAGCAGTGCCGGGACTAGCGGGAGGGCCAGGACCGGGGAGCTGTTTTTT.

V is TRBV19 and J is TRBJ1-2; a weak D match, TRBD1 (6 bases). V lost 10 bases, J lost 4 bases, and 13 bases lay in between. The CDR3 spans 12 residues. Germline CDR1 reads LNHDA; CDR2 reads SQIVND (reference sequence). The CDR3 coding sequence is TGTGCCACGGCGGGGACAATCTATGGCTACACCTTC. Translated: CATAGTIYGYTF.

This clonotype was counted many times. Here the CDR3 reads CASSLARGGSYGYTF. CDR3 DNA: TGTGCCAGCAGCTTAGCCCGGGGAGGCTCCTATGGCTACACCTTC. This chain uses TRBV7-9 with TRBJ1-2; the D is unclear. The ends were cut back, 0 bases at V and 4 bases at J, with 12 bases in the middle. Germline CDR1 SEHNR, CDR2 FQNEAQ (reference sequence). This CDR3 has 15 amino acids. The full variable domain, in which reference TRBV7-9 and TRBJ1-2 provide the parts outside the CDR3, is DTGVSQNPRHKITKRGQNVTFRCDPISEHNRLYWYRQTLGQGPEFLTYFQNEAQLEKSRLLSDRFSAERPKGSFSTLEIQRTEQGDSAMYLCASSLARGGSYGYTFGSGTRLTVV.

As regards this clonotype: At one end the junction does not follow the germline gene, possibly because of a read error. The V and J genes are TRBV5-1 and TRBJ2-5; D gene unclear. The CDR3 runs to 14 residues. Germline values: CDR1 SGHRS, CDR2 YFSETQ. The CDR3 DNA sequence: TGCGTCAGCAGCTTGGAAGTGGTCGCGGAGACCCAGTACTTC. It specifies CVSSLEVVAETQYF.

This clonotype was detected ten times or more. This chain connects TRBV7-6 to TRBJ2-1, with a tentative D call TRBD2 (5 bases). Trimming left V 1 base short and J 6 bases short, with 13 bases between. In germline, CDR1 is SGHVS, CDR2 FNYEAQ. The CDR3 loop spans 15 amino acids. The CDR3 here is CASSLEAGWGNEQFF. CDR3 bases: TGTGCCAGCAGCTTAGAGGCGGGTTGGGGCAATGAGCAGTTCTTC.

The sample holds many counts of this clonotype. The chain joins TRBV5-1 to TRBJ2-7; 13 nucleotides align to TRBD2. This CDR3 spans 15 amino acids. The V and J ends lost 4 bases and 3 bases, in that order; junction bases with no gene match: 4. CDR1 is SGHRS and CDR2 is YFSETQ in the germline V gene. CDR3 DNA: TGCGCCAGCAGCCTGGGACTAGCGGGACTCTACGAGCAGTACTTC. Translation gives CASSLGLAGLYEQYF.

V is TRBV20-1 and J is TRBJ2-3, with 11 bases aligning to TRBD2. Trimming cost V 3 bases and J 3 bases; bases outside gene matches: 5. The CDR3 has 15 amino acids. Germline CDR1 reads DFQATT; CDR2 reads SNEGSKA (reference sequence). This CDR3 reads CSARVSGRDTDTQYF. The CDR3 coding sequence is TGCAGTGCTAGGGTTAGCGGGAGGGATACAGATACGCAGTATTTT.

This clonotype was detected ten times or more. The genes are TRBV7-2 and TRBJ2-7, with D possibly being TRBD1 (6 bases). Germline V gene data show CDR1 as SGHTA and CDR2 as FQGNSA. This CDR3 region has 14 residues. V was clipped by 4 bases and J by 1 base, with 11 bases between them. In DNA, the CDR3 is TGTGCCAGCAGCTCACAGGGAGATTCCTACGAGCAGTACTTC. This encodes CASSSQGDSYEQYF.

The sample holds many counts of this clonotype. The chain links TRBV19 to TRBJ1-5; TRBD1 matches at 8 bases. Unmatched junction bases numbered 8, after V lost 1 base and J lost 6 bases. Germline CDR1 is LNHDA and CDR2 is SQIVND (reference sequence). This CDR3 region has 16 residues. The CDR3 loop is CASSIADRGPAQPQHF. CDR3 bases: TGTGCCAGTAGTATAGCCGACAGGGGTCCCGCTCAGCCCCAGCATTTT.

This clonotype has a handful of counts. The chain employs TRBV4-1 and TRBJ1-6, with a tentative D call TRBD1 (6 bases). With 1 base removed from V and 2 bases from J, the gap between germline ends came to 6 bases. The CDR3 sequence is 15 residues long. Germline CDR1 MGHRA, CDR2 YSYEKL. The DNA for the CDR3 is TGCGCCAGCAGCCAAGGACAGGCCTATAATTCACCCCTCCACTTT. The encoded protein is CASSQGQAYNSPLHF.

This clonotype was picked up many times. This sequence joins TRBV13 and TRBJ2-2; 8 positions match TRBD2. Germline loops: CDR1 PRHDT, CDR2 FYEKMQ (reference sequence). This CDR3 comprises 15 residues. Trimming at V came to 3 bases and at J to 6 bases, leaving 6 bases not matched to a gene. In DNA form, the CDR3 reads TGTGCCAGCAGCTTTGGTTCAGCGGGAGCCGGGGAGCTGTTTTTT. Translated, it gives CASSFGSAGAGELFF.

In its sample, this clonotype was seen many times. The chain combines TRBV18 with TRBJ2-1, with TRBD1 matching 8 bases. The CDR3 is 14 amino acids. The germline V gene encodes CDR1 KGHSH and CDR2 LQKENI. The J segment lost 8 bases and the V segment lost 5 bases, leaving 8 bases of the junction unmatched. CDR3 protein: CASSTQGAEDEQFF. The CDR3 coding sequence is TGTGCCAGCTCAACCCAGGGGGCAGAGGATGAGCAGTTCTTC. The full variable domain, its missing parts supplied by reference TRBV18 and TRBJ2-1, is NAGVMQNPRHLVRRRGQEARLRCSPMKGHSHVYWYRQLPEEGLKFMVYLQKENIIDESGMPKERFSAEFPKEGPSILRIQQVVRGDSAAYFCASSTQGAEDEQFFGPGTRLTVL.

This chain uses TRBV25-1 with TRBJ2-5; D is perhaps TRBD1 (6 bases). This CDR3 has 12 amino acids. The germline V gene has CDR1 MGHDK and CDR2 SYGVNS. V lost 8 bases to trimming and J lost 3 bases, with 10 bases between them. In nucleotides, the CDR3 is TGTGCCAGCGAGGGGGAAGAAGAGACCCAGTACTTC. This translates into CASEGEEETQYF. Based on the CDR3 plus reference TRBV25-1 and TRBJ2-5, the full variable domain is EADIYQTPRYLVIGTGKKITLECSQTMGHDKMYWYQQDPGMELHLIHYSYGVNSTEKGDLSSESTVSRIRTEHFPLTLESARPSHTSQYLCASEGEEETQYFGPGTRLLVL.

This clonotype has at least ten counts. CDR3 amino acids: CASSLGGQGSYEQYF. CDR3 sequence (DNA): TGTGCCAGCAGCTTAGGGGGACAGGGCTCCTACGAGCAGTACTTC. This chain joins TRBV7-2 and TRBJ2-7; TRBD1 matches at 9 bases. The trim removed 1 base at V and 0 bases at J, leaving 1 base unmatched. The CDR3 is made up of 15 amino acids. Germline-derived CDR1 and CDR2 are SGHTA and FQGNSA.